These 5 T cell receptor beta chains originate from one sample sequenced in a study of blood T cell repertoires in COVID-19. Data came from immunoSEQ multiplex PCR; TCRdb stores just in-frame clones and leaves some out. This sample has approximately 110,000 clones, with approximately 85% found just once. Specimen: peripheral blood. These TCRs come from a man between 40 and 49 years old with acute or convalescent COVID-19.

CDR3 in amino acids: CASSSGQGRYNEQFF. CDR3 nucleotides: TGTGCCAGCAGCTCCGGACAGGGGAGATACAATGAGCAGTTCTTC. The chain is built from TRBV7-6 and TRBJ2-1; TRBD1 matches 9 bases. Germline CDR1 SGHVS, CDR2 FNYEAQ. V lost 4 bases to trimming and J lost 4 bases; unmatched junction nucleotides: 5. The CDR3 loop spans 15 amino acids. The full variable domain, rest sourced from reference TRBV7-6 and TRBJ2-1, is GAGVSQSPRYKVTKRGQDVALRCDPISGHVSLYWYRQALGQGPEFLTYFNYEAQQDKSGLPNDRFSAERPEGSISTLTIQRTEQRDSAMYRCASSSGQGRYNEQFFGPGTRLTVL.

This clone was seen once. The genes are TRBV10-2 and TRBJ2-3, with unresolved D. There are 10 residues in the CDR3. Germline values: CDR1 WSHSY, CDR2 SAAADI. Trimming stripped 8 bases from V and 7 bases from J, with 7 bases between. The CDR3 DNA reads TGCGCCAGCGGCCCGAATACGCAGTATTTT. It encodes CASGPNTQYF.

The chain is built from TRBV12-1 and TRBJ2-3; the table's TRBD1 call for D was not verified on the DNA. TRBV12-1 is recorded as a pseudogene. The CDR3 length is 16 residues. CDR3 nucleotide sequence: TGTGCCAGCAGCTTTGAGTGGCACCTCGGCACAGATACGCAGTATTTT. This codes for CASSFEWHLGTDTQYF.

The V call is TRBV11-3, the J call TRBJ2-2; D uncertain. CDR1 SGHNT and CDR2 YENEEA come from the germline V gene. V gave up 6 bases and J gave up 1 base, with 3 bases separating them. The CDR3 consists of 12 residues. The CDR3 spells CASRRNTGELFF. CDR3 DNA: TGTGCCAGCAGGAGGAACACCGGGGAGCTGTTTTTT.

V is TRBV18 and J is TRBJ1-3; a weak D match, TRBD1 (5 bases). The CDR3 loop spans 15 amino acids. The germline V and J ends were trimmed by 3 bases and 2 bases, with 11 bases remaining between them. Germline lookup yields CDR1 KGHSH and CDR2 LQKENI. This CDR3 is CASSPDGGAGNTIYF. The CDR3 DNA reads TGTGCCAGCTCACCCGACGGGGGGGCTGGAAACACCATATATTTT. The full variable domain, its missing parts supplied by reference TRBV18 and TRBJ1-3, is NAGVMQNPRHLVRRRGQEARLRCSPMKGHSHVYWYRQLPEEGLKFMVYLQKENIIDESGMPKERFSAEFPKEGPSILRIQQVVRGDSAAYFCASSPDGGAGNTIYFGEGSWLTVV.